Listed below are T cell receptor beta chains from one sample, sequenced in a study of lymphopenia after photon versus proton radiotherapy. The repertoire was sequenced with immunoSEQ multiplex PCR; TCRdb's copy has only in-frame clones and lacks some. This sample carries about 22,000 clones, approximately 91% of them seen once, and the ten largest clones take almost 9.5%. The material was peripheral blood, obtained from a patient treated with proton-based radiotherapy. The source is a woman between 65 and 79 years old with pancreatic cancer. Some clones in this sample may be carry-over from other donors' samples. Both conserved end residues are part of each CDR3. Each record gives: D gene, V gene, J gene, clone size, CDR3 DNA, CDR3 protein. D genes are given only for firm matches. Clone sizes are given selectively: once, few, many, or a class where the clone is expanded.

>-|TRBV18|TRBJ1-1|-
TGTGCCAGCTCACTACAGAACATGAACACTGAAGCTTTCTTT
CASSLQNMNTEAFF
>TRBD2|TRBV28|TRBJ2-1|-
TGTGCCAGCAGAAAGCTTAGCGGGACTTCTATTTACAATGAGCAGTTCTTC
CASRKLSGTSIYNEQFF
>TRBD2|TRBV6-1|TRBJ2-1|few
TGTGCCAGCAGACTAGCGGGAGGGAATGAGCAGTTCTTC
CASRLAGGNEQFF
>-|TRBV10-3|TRBJ1-5|-
TGTGCCACTAAAGGACTGCTTGGTAGTCAGCCCCAGCATTTT
CATKGLLGSQPQHF
>-|TRBV15|TRBJ2-2|-
TGTGCCACCAGCAGCAAGGGGGGTGGTGCCGGGGAGCTGTTTTTT
CATSSKGGGAGELFF
>-|TRBV6-5|TRBJ2-3|once
TGTGCCAGTCGACTAGCAGATACGCAGTATTTT
CASRLADTQYF
>-|TRBV6-4|TRBJ1-1|-
TGTGCCAGCAGTGAAGTAGGTGGAGGAATGAACACTGAAGCTTTCTTT
CASSEVGGGMNTEAFF
>-|TRBV7-9|TRBJ2-3|-
TGTGCCAGCAGCTTACGGGAAACTAGCACAGATACGCAGTATTTT
CASSLRETSTDTQYF
>-|TRBV6-4|TRBJ1-1|-
TGTGCCAGCAGTGACTCGAGCAAGGGAACTGAAGCTTTCTTT
CASSDSSKGTEAFF
>-|TRBV10-1|TRBJ2-1|-
TGCGCCAGCAGTGAGTCGTCAGGGTGGGGCTACAATGAGCAGTTCTTC
CASSESSGWGYNEQFF
>TRBD1|TRBV7-9|TRBJ1-2|-
TGTGCCAGCAGCGTGGGACAGGACTACTATGGCTACACCTTC
CASSVGQDYYGYTF
>TRBD1|TRBV6-5|TRBJ2-7|once
TGTGCCAGCAGCCTTACAGGGGGGAACAACGAGCAGTACTTC
CASSLTGGNNEQYF
>-|TRBV7-2|TRBJ2-5|-
TGTGCCAGCCTCTTTGAGGCGACGGGGACCCAGTACTTC
CASLFEATGTQYF
>TRBD2|TRBV29-1|TRBJ2-7|few
TGCAGCGTTGAAGGACTAGCCGGGGGAGTCAAGCAGTACTTC
CSVEGLAGGVKQYF
>-|TRBV27|TRBJ2-5|once
TGTGCCAGCAGTTTAGTGACGGCGGAGACCCAGTACTTC
CASSLVTAETQYF
>TRBD1|TRBV4-1|TRBJ1-2|-
TGCGCCAGCAGCCAAGGGCCCCTCGGGCAGGGGGGACACTATGGCTACACCTTC
CASSQGPLGQGGHYGYTF
>TRBD1|TRBV5-6|TRBJ1-1|-
TGTGCCAGCAGCATTAAGGACAGGGGCAGAGGGGCTTTCTTT
CASSIKDRGRGAFF
>-|TRBV11-1|TRBJ2-2|-
TGTGCCAGCAGTCAGTTATTAAACACCGGGGAGCTGTTTTTT
CASSQLLNTGELFF
>-|TRBV18|TRBJ2-7|-
TGTGCCAGCTCACCACGTGGGCCTTCCTACGAGCAGTACTTC
CASSPRGPSYEQYF
>TRBD1|TRBV6-6|TRBJ1-1|-
TGTGCCAGCAGTACGGGACAGGGGAACACTGAAGCTTTCTTT
CASSTGQGNTEAFF
>TRBD2|TRBV7-9|TRBJ2-1|-
TGTGCCAGCAGCCTCGTGAAGCTAGCGGACAATGAGCAGTTCTTC
CASSLVKLADNEQFF
>TRBD1|TRBV7-2|TRBJ2-1|-
TGTGCCAGCACCCTACAGGGGCTTGGGCTCAATGAGCAGTTCTTC
CASTLQGLGLNEQFF
>-|TRBV19|TRBJ1-2|-
TGTGCCAGCGGGGCCAGGGGAAACTATGGCTACACCTTC
CASGARGNYGYTF
>-|TRBV19|TRBJ1-5|-
TGTGCCAGTAGTATAGTATCTGGAAGCAATCAGCCCCAGCATTTT
CASSIVSGSNQPQHF
>-|TRBV30|TRBJ2-2|-
TGTGCCTGGAGCAGGGGGGCAGGGAACACCGGGGAGCTGTTTTTT
CAWSRGAGNTGELFF
>-|TRBV5-6|TRBJ2-3|-
TGTGCCAGCAGCCCAGCCCCCTATGCAGATACGCAGTATTTT
CASSPAPYADTQYF
>-|TRBV5-1|TRBJ2-7|-
TGCGCCAGCAGCTTGGATCGGGGGGCTGGGGAGCAGTACTTC
CASSLDRGAGEQYF
>TRBD1|TRBV19|TRBJ1-1|-
TGTGCCAGTAGCGTACAGGGGGCTCGCACTGAAGCTTTCTTT
CASSVQGARTEAFF
>-|TRBV27|TRBJ1-1|few
TGTGCCAGCAGTAGGGACACCCGCTTCACTGAAGCTTTCTTT
CASSRDTRFTEAFF
>-|TRBV13|TRBJ1-1|-
TGTGCCAGCAGCCCCCGGTTCGGGAGAGACACTGAAGCTTTCTTT
CASSPRFGRDTEAFF